Below, one TCR beta chain is given with its context. No antigen is known for it. Trimming took 5 bases from V and 2 from J, leaving 10 bases between them. The CDR3 loop spans 13 amino acids. CDR1 and CDR2 (germline): SGHVS, FNYEAQ. The data are from a study of cytomegalovirus exposure and HLA in healthy donors. Whole-study findings and limits: Reports indicate that TCR beta sequences accurately predicted the HLA-A and HLA-B alleles of most subjects.

PCR used 60 Vbeta primers and 13 Jbeta primers. Sequencing used immunoSEQ multiplex PCR; TCRdb keeps in-frame clones, though not all of them. The sample lists some 180,000 clones; around three quarters were seen once. The material sequenced was PBMCs. This sequence originates from a man aged 25-45 years in good health and CMV-seronegative. The V gene is TRBV7-6, the J gene TRBJ2-7; D is ambiguous. This chain's CDR3 is CASSRGQAYEQYF. The CDR3, as DNA: TGTGCCAGCAGCCGTGGCCAGGCCTACGAGCAGTACTTC.